The 6 T cell receptor beta chains listed next were all sequenced from one sample in a study of blood T cell repertoires in COVID-19. Only in-frame clones appear in the TCRdb table, and some are missing; sequencing was by immunoSEQ multiplex PCR. Found here are about 240,000 clones, about 86% of them singletons; the top ten hold around 9.9%. The sample comprised peripheral blood. The receptor set was obtained from a woman older than 75 with acute or convalescent COVID-19.

This clone was found a few times. The V and J genes are TRBV3-1 (or the pseudogene TRBV3-2) and TRBJ2-7; D possibly corresponds to TRBD1 (6 bases). The germline gives CDR1 LGHDT, CDR2 YNNKEL (reference sequence). The V and J ends lost 4 bases and 5 bases respectively, with 12 bases between them. CDR3 length: 13 amino acids. For the CDR3, the DNA is TGTGCCAGCAGCCCCCGCAGGGGCAACGAGCAGTACTTC. Protein sequence: CASSPRRGNEQYF.

The chain recombines TRBV5-1 with TRBJ2-3, with 8 bases lining up with TRBD1. There are 16 residues in the CDR3. Germline V gene lookup returns CDR1 SGHRS and CDR2 YFSETQ. The trim removed 4 bases at V and 1 base at J, leaving 8 bases unmatched. CDR3 region: CASSRDRGLGTDTQYF. The CDR3 coding sequence is TGCGCCAGCAGCAGAGACAGGGGACTGGGCACAGATACGCAGTATTTT.

J is TRBJ2-2 and V is TRBV19, with D possibly matching TRBD1 (6 bases). The V gene's germline CDR1 is LNHDA and CDR2 SQIVND (reference sequence). V lost 3 bases and J 6 bases, leaving 14 bases between the germline ends. The CDR3 totals 15 residues. The CDR3 protein is CASSISPTGSGELFF. Here the CDR3 DNA reads TGTGCCAGTAGTATCTCCCCGACAGGATCCGGGGAGCTGTTTTTT.

In its sample, this clone was seen a few times. The chain is built from TRBV19 and TRBJ2-7, with TRBD1 matching 10 bases. V lost 4 bases to trimming and J lost 2 bases; unmatched junction nucleotides: 8. The germline V gene encodes CDR1 LNHDA and CDR2 SQIVND (reference sequence). This CDR3 has 16 amino acids. The CDR3 loop is CASSTVRDRGTYEQYF. DNA of the CDR3: TGTGCCAGTAGTACCGTCCGGGACAGGGGAACCTACGAGCAGTACTTC.

The gene calls are TRBV10-2 and TRBJ1-2, with 8 bases identical to TRBD1. CDR1 and CDR2 (germline): WSHSY, SAAADI. The CDR3 has 16 amino acids. The V segment lost 3 bases and the J segment 0 bases; nucleotides outside the gene matches: 6. The CDR3 DNA reads TGCGCCAGCAGTGACCTCGGGACAGGAGCTAACTATGGCTACACCTTC. Residues: CASSDLGTGANYGYTF.

This chain links TRBV30 with TRBJ1-1; tentatively, D is TRBD1 (6 bases). Trimming took off 4 bases at V and 3 bases at J, with 12 bases between the two ends. This CDR3 has 13 residues. The V gene's germline CDR1 is GTSNPN and CDR2 SVGIG (reference sequence). The CDR3 DNA reads as TGTGCCTGGAAGCTGGACAGCTACACTGAAGCTTTCTTT. Translation: CAWKLDSYTEAFF.